This TCR beta chain was identified during a study of T cell repertoires in cytomegalovirus infection. About the research overall: It can be stated that public TCR beta signatures indicated CMV infection as well as a matching HLA type.

TCRdb passed the reads through MiXCR, listing each CDR3 protein once. In the table there are roughly 230,000 distinct CDR3 sequences, over 20% of which are singletons. Study outcomes and limitations: HLA-C-restricted CMV-specific TCR beta clonotypes were dominant in the ex vivo response.

Trimming took off 1 base at V and 3 bases at J, with 10 bases between the two ends. CDR1 is MDHEN and CDR2 is SYDVKM in the germline V gene. There are 14 residues in the CDR3. There are a few counts of this clonotype. No antigen is known for it. The sequencing sample was made of CD8+ T cells from PBMCs. The chain carries TRBV28 and TRBJ2-7; D is possibly TRBD1 (6 bases). The sequence was collected from a human donor in good health (CMV status not recorded). Some clones in this sample may be carry-over from other donors' samples. The CDR3 DNA reads TGTGCCAGCAGTTTATACCGGACAGTCTACGAGCAGTACTTC. Translating it yields CASSLYRTVYEQYF.